The present T cell receptor beta chain was sequenced within a study of glioma-infiltrating T cells after dendritic cell vaccination. The overall study: Dendritic cell vaccine was injected intradermally three times, biweekly.

About this clone itself: Its specificity is unknown.

The primer mix had 60 V beta and 13 J beta primers. Only in-frame clones appear in the TCRdb table, and some are missing; sequencing was by immunoSEQ multiplex PCR. Found here are 90,000 to 95,000 clones, roughly four fifths of them singletons; the top ten hold approximately 2.1%. Study-wide points: No direct clonality-survival link was found; a diverse polyclonal response may matter.

Regarding time point: after dendritic cell vaccination, including at tumor progression/relapse. Germline V gene data show CDR1 as MDHEN and CDR2 as SYDVKM. The CDR3 is made up of 14 amino acids. Deletions cut 2 bases from V and 7 bases from J, with 13 bases between. The origin of this receptor is a human donor with glioblastoma. The V gene is TRBV28, the J gene TRBJ2-3; tentatively, D is TRBD1 (7 bases). The material sequenced was blood, taken after dendritic cell vaccination. CDR3 loop: CASSLDRAGNTQYF. Here the CDR3 DNA reads TGTGCCAGCAGTTTAGACAGGGCGGGAAATACGCAGTATTTT.